This T cell receptor beta chain appears in the sequencing data of a study of regulatory T cells in long-lasting Graves disease. CDR3 length equals 14 residues. Germline assignment: CDR1 DFQATT and CDR2 SNEGSKA (reference sequence). The V segment lost 3 bases and the J segment 6 bases; nucleotides outside the gene matches: 7. In its sample, this clonotype was seen many times. Indicated time point: newly diagnosed GD, antithyroid drugs for less than 3 months. There was RNA extracted from PBMCs, and the TCR library was made from it. Enrollment of patients was through an endocrinology department in Xi'an, China. HTBI primers from iRepertoire and Arm-PCR of CDR3 regions yielded the TCR beta libraries. TCRdb fed the multiplex PCR reads into MiXCR, producing one record per CDR3 protein. The table shows roughly 510,000 distinct CDR3 sequences, with about 15% occurring only once. These data were also reused for a study on T cells in Graves' hyperthyroidism and ophthalmopathy. As that study records: With the HTBI primer set, the TCR CDR3 went through a first round of RT-PCR.

V gene TRBV20-1 combines with J gene TRBJ2-1; the match to TRBD2 covers 8 bases. This sequence was found in a man between 18 and 29 years old with Graves disease. This specimen consisted of peripheral blood mononuclear cells (PBMCs), obtained at new diagnosis, from a patient treated with antithyroid drugs. CDR3 region: CSASSGRETNEQFF. The CDR3 DNA reads TGCAGTGCTAGCTCCGGGAGGGAAACCAATGAGCAGTTCTTC.